This T cell receptor (beta chain) was obtained from a study of T cell responses to AZD1222 COVID-19 vaccine. Method: immunoSEQ multiplex PCR; TCRdb's copy keeps in-frame clones and lacks some. The table includes 110,000 to 150,000 clones, about 93% detected once. About this clone itself: Its cognate antigen is unknown.

V dropped 6 bases and J dropped 3; count of bases not matched to a gene: 1. The CDR3 length is 13 residues. Germline CDR1 LNHDA, CDR2 SQIVND (reference sequence). Study-wide findings and caveats: Of spike-specific TCRs, nearly half reportedly target regions left unmutated in variants.

The sample was peripheral blood, taken on day 0 of AZD1222 vaccination. This chain connects TRBV19 to TRBJ1-5, with TRBD1 matching 8 bases. The sequence was obtained from an adult in good health. The CDR3 DNA reads as TGTGCCAGTAGGACAGGGGTCAATCAGCCCCAGCATTTT. It codes for CASRTGVNQPQHF.